This T cell receptor beta chain derives from a study of T cell responses to AZD1222 COVID-19 vaccine. Study-level findings and limits: Close to half of spike-specific TCRs reportedly recognize unmutated variant regions. Elevations in Spike-specific TCR breadth and depth followed administration of two AZD1222 doses. Donors were chiefly white British, with a greater number of females, and clonal diversity was perhaps underestimated.

On this clone: Its cognate antigen is unknown.

TCRdb keeps only in-frame clones here, not all; method: immunoSEQ multiplex PCR. In the table there are tens of thousands of clones, around 85% of which are singletons. This CDR3 contains 15 residues. Germline trimming cut 0 bases from V and 7 bases from J; bases unmatched to any gene: 6. Per germline, CDR1 SGDLS and CDR2 YYNGEE. The clonotype originates from an adult who received the AZD1222 COVID-19 vaccine. V usage is TRBV9 and J usage is TRBJ1-5; 8 nucleotides match TRBD1. This material consisted of peripheral blood, taken 28 days after the second AZD1222 dose. CDR3 sequence reads: CASSVGTGQGQPQHF. CDR3 DNA: TGTGCCAGCAGCGTAGGGACAGGGCAGGGGCAGCCCCAGCATTTT.